The 11 T cell receptor beta chains given below trace back to one sample, sequenced in a study of graft-versus-host responses after intestinal transplantation. Their cognate antigens are unknown. Using immunoSEQ multiplex PCR, the repertoire was profiled, and TCRdb retains in-frame clones only, with some absent. This table has some 90,000 clones, just under 95% appearing once. The starting material was unstimulated CD8+ T cells sorted from spleen or lymph node cells, obtained before intestinal transplant. The receptor set was obtained from a human donor who received an intestinal transplant.

V usage is TRBV7-8 and J usage is TRBJ2-1, with 11 bases lining up with TRBD2. This CDR3 region has 16 residues. V shed 5 bases, J shed 3 bases, and the junction held 6 bases outside the gene matches. Germline CDR1 reads SGHVS; CDR2 reads FQNEAQ. The CDR3 DNA follows: TGTGCCAGCAGCACGCGACTAGCGGGGATCTACAATGAGCAGTTCTTC. It specifies CASSTRLAGIYNEQFF.

The genes are TRBV2 and TRBJ2-1; a possible D gene is TRBD2 (6 bases). From germline, CDR1 is SNHLY and CDR2 FYNNEI. V lost 7 bases, J lost 1 base, and 8 bases lay in between. The CDR3 has 13 residues. The CDR3 region has the DNA TGTGCCAGCATGGGGACTTCCTACAATGAGCAGTTCTTC. Translation gives CASMGTSYNEQFF.

The gene calls are TRBV13 and TRBJ2-7, with D tentatively TRBD1 (5 bases). The germline V and J ends were trimmed by 0 bases and 12 bases, with 12 bases remaining between them. CDR1 and CDR2 (germline): PRHDT, FYEKMQ (reference sequence). The CDR3 is made up of 12 amino acids. In DNA form, the CDR3 reads TGTGCCAGCAGCTTAGGTGGGCAGGGTCTGTACTTC. Translation: CASSLGGQGLYF.

Comments on this clone: A read error may account for a junction end that differs from germline. The sample has other DNA sequences that encode this CDR3 too. V gene TRBV29-1 combines with J gene TRBJ2-1; 10 positions match TRBD2. Per the germline V gene, CDR1 is SQVTM and CDR2 is ANQGSEA. The CDR3 has 15 amino acids. The CDR3 spells CSVVLLAGRANEQFF. In DNA, the CDR3 is TGTAGCGTTGTCTTACTAGCGGGGCGGGCCAATGAGCAGTTCTTC.

This chain uses TRBV27 with TRBJ1-1; 7 bases line up with TRBD1. Germline trimming cut 3 bases from V and 2 bases from J; bases unmatched to any gene: 3. The CDR3 is made up of 14 amino acids. CDR1 is MNHEY, CDR2 SMNVEV, per germline (reference sequence). The chain's CDR3 is CASSFQGGNTEAFF. The CDR3 DNA follows: TGTGCCAGCAGTTTCCAGGGGGGTAACACTGAAGCTTTCTTT.

This chain links TRBV9 with TRBJ2-7; D might be TRBD2 (6 bases). The CDR3 length is 16 residues. Trimming removed 0 bases at V and 5 bases at J, with 18 bases between. Germline CDR1 SGDLS, CDR2 YYNGEE. CDR3 sequence (DNA): TGTGCCAGCAGCGTAGACGACGGAGTCCCGGGGGACGAGCAGTACTTC. Translated, it gives CASSVDDGVPGDEQYF.

V is TRBV4-3 and J is TRBJ1-6; 8 nucleotides align to TRBD1. V trimming: 0 bases; J trimming: 5 bases; junction bases outside the gene matches: 0. The CDR3 is 15 residues long. In germline, CDR1 is LGHNA, CDR2 YSLEER. The CDR3 is CASSQDRGHNSPLHF. CDR3 nucleotides: TGCGCCAGCAGCCAAGACAGGGGGCATAATTCACCCCTCCACTTT.

With regard to this clone: Other DNA sequences in this sample translate to the same CDR3. This chain uses TRBV5-4 with TRBJ1-6; TRBD1 aligns across 8 bases. With 4 bases clipped from V and 9 bases from J, the junction kept 9 bases outside the gene matches. CDR1 is SGHNT, CDR2 YYREEE, per germline (reference sequence). The CDR3 loop spans 15 amino acids. The CDR3 reads CASSLLTGGISPLHF. CDR3 DNA: TGTGCCAGCAGCCTTCTAACAGGGGGAATTTCACCCCTCCACTTT.

Only one count was recorded for this clone. The chain recombines TRBV13 with TRBJ2-7; 12 nucleotides line up with TRBD2. Trimming cost V 5 bases and J 0 bases; bases outside gene matches: 5. CDR1 and CDR2 from the germline V gene are PRHDT and FYEKMQ (reference sequence). This CDR3 has 16 residues. CDR3 region: CASSTRTSGASYEQYF. In DNA form, the CDR3 reads TGTGCCAGCAGCACACGGACTAGCGGGGCCTCCTACGAGCAGTACTTC.

This clone was seen once. The chain has TRBV21-1 and TRBJ1-6. TRBV21-1 is a pseudogene locus. The CDR3 is 13 residues long. The CDR3 bases are TGTGCCAGCAGCATCCGGTTTAATTCACCCCTCCACTTT. It yields the protein CASSIRFNSPLHF.

The V call is TRBV5-4, the J call TRBJ2-3; the match to TRBD2 covers 12 bases. CDR3 length: 20 amino acids. In germline, CDR1 is SGHNT, CDR2 YYREEE (reference sequence). J lost 0 bases, V lost 0 bases, and 11 bases had no gene match. The CDR3 DNA sequence: TGTGCCAGCAGCTTGGTGCCAGCTAGCGGGGGGGCCTTGAGCACAGATACGCAGTATTTT. Encoded protein: CASSLVPASGGALSTDTQYF.